The T cell receptor beta chain described here comes from a study of blood T cell repertoires in COVID-19. Study details: Sites across the United States, Italy and Spain contributed samples from acute and convalescent COVID-19.

This clone was detected a few times. The CDR3 sequence is 14 residues long. Trimming took off 5 bases at V and 1 base at J, with 11 bases between the two ends. The germline gives CDR1 MDHEN, CDR2 SYDVKM. TCRdb's copy holds only in-frame clones and misses some; the assay was immunoSEQ multiplex PCR. The profile shows about 11,000 clones, 65% to 90% of them singletons. The clonotype originates from a man aged 65 to 79 with active COVID-19. The sample was peripheral blood. The chain couples TRBV28 to TRBJ1-1, with D maybe TRBD1 (5 bases). CDR3 in amino acids: CASSPRQRNTEAFF. CDR3 nucleotides: TGTGCCAGCAGTCCTAGACAGAGGAACACTGAAGCTTTCTTT.